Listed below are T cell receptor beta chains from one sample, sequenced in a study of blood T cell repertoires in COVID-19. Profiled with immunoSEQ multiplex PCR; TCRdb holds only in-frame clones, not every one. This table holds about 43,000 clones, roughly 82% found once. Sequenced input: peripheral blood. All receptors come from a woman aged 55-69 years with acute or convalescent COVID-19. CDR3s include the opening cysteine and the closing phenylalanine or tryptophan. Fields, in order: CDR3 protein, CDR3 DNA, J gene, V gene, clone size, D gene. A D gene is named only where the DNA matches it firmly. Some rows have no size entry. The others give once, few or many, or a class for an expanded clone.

CASSQDMARTNEKLFF TGCGCCAGCAGCCAAGATATGGCACGAACTAATGAAAAACTGTTTTTT TRBJ1-4 TRBV4-3 NA NA
CASSSTPGYEQYF TGTGCCAGCAGCTCAACACCGGGCTACGAGCAGTACTTC TRBJ2-7 TRBV7-9 NA NA
CASSHSPGQGSYEQYF TGTGCCAGCAGCCATTCTCCGGGACAGGGCTCCTACGAGCAGTACTTC TRBJ2-7 TRBV3-1/TRBV3-2 NA TRBD1
CASSQDNSPNYGYTF TGTGCCAGCAGCCAAGATAACAGCCCAAACTATGGCTACACCTTC TRBJ1-2 TRBV4-2 NA NA
CASSLQTDRDDGYTF TGTGCCAGCAGCTTACAAACGGACAGGGACGACGGCTACACCTTC TRBJ1-2 TRBV7-3 NA TRBD1
CASSPADRGLQETQYF TGTGCTAGCAGCCCGGCGGACAGGGGGCTCCAAGAGACCCAGTACTTC TRBJ2-5 TRBV7-7 NA TRBD1
CASRTSGGANEQFF TGCGCCAGCAGGACTAGCGGGGGGGCAAATGAGCAGTTCTTC TRBJ2-1 TRBV5-1 NA TRBD2
CASSLSQLAGVDTQYF TGTGCCAGCAGTTTATCCCAACTAGCGGGGGTTGATACGCAGTATTTT TRBJ2-3 TRBV27 once TRBD2
CASGLAVYNEQFF TGTGCTAGTGGTTTGGCAGTATACAATGAGCAGTTCTTC TRBJ2-1 TRBV12-5 NA NA
CASSIGQGTGELFF TGTGCCAGTAGTATTGGTCAGGGGACCGGGGAGCTGTTTTTT TRBJ2-2 TRBV19 NA NA
CASSEQGSSYEQYF TGTGCCAGCAGTGAACAGGGGTCTTCCTACGAGCAGTACTTC TRBJ2-7 TRBV6-1 NA NA
CASSSLQEATNEKLFF TGCGCCAGCAGCTCCCTACAGGAAGCAACTAATGAAAAACTGTTTTTT TRBJ1-4 TRBV5-1 NA NA
CAISSRPGTNQETQYF TGTGCCATCAGTTCGCGTCCCGGGACAAACCAAGAGACCCAGTACTTC TRBJ2-5 TRBV10-3 NA NA
CASSSGGHNEQFF TGTGCCAGCAGCTCCGGGGGACACAATGAGCAGTTCTTC TRBJ2-1 TRBV9 NA NA
CASSFKDRDKGYTF TGTGCCAGCAGCTTCAAGGACAGGGATAAGGGCTACACCTTC TRBJ1-2 TRBV7-9 NA TRBD1
CASSLYSLNTEAFF TGTGCCAGCAGCTTGTACAGCTTGAACACTGAAGCTTTCTTT TRBJ1-1 TRBV7-2 NA NA
CASSPSGTVSYEQYF TGTGCCAGCAGCCCCAGCGGGACGGTCTCCTACGAGCAGTACTTC TRBJ2-7 TRBV11-2 NA TRBD2
CAISDRATDTQYF TGTGCCATCAGTGACAGGGCGACAGATACGCAGTATTTT TRBJ2-3 TRBV10-3 NA NA
CASSFRTGGLKDTQYF TGTGCCAGCAGCTTCCGAACGGGGGGCCTTAAAGATACGCAGTATTTT TRBJ2-3 TRBV7-2 NA NA
CASSLIREGGYTF TGTGCCAGCAGCTTAATCAGGGAAGGGGGCTACACCTTC TRBJ1-2 TRBV11-2 NA NA
CASSSGLAGDTGELFF TGCGCCAGCAGCTCGGGACTAGCGGGGGACACCGGGGAGCTGTTTTTT TRBJ2-2 TRBV5-1 once TRBD2
CASSYDYAKNIQYF TGTGCCAGCTCATACGACTACGCCAAAAACATTCAGTACTTC TRBJ2-4 TRBV18 NA NA
CASSPAGGARGNTIYF TGTGCCAGCAGCCCCGCGGGGGGGGCACGGGGAAACACCATATATTTT TRBJ1-3 TRBV7-2 NA NA
CASSSKVGPTSTQYF TGTGCCAGCAGCTCCAAAGTGGGCCCTACAAGTACGCAGTATTTT TRBJ2-3 TRBV5-4 few NA
CASSLFFGGGTDTQYF TGTGCCAGCAGTTTATTCTTTGGCGGGGGGACAGATACGCAGTATTTT TRBJ2-3 TRBV27 NA TRBD2
CASSLVSGAGNTIYF TGCGCCAGCAGCTTGGTATCAGGGGCTGGAAACACCATATATTTT TRBJ1-3 TRBV5-1 NA NA
CSAEQGTYTF TGCAGTGCTGAACAGGGGACCTACACCTTC TRBJ1-2 TRBV20-1 NA TRBD1
CASSAGTGVEAFF TGTGCCAGCAGTGCCGGGACAGGAGTTGAAGCTTTCTTT TRBJ1-1 TRBV27 NA TRBD1
CASSQWTGDYEQYF TGTGCCAGCAGTCAGTGGACAGGGGACTACGAGCAGTACTTC TRBJ2-7 TRBV6-5 NA TRBD1
CASSITTGRPEETQYF TGTGCCAGCAGCATCACTACAGGGCGGCCGGAGGAGACCCAGTACTTC TRBJ2-5 TRBV11-2 NA NA